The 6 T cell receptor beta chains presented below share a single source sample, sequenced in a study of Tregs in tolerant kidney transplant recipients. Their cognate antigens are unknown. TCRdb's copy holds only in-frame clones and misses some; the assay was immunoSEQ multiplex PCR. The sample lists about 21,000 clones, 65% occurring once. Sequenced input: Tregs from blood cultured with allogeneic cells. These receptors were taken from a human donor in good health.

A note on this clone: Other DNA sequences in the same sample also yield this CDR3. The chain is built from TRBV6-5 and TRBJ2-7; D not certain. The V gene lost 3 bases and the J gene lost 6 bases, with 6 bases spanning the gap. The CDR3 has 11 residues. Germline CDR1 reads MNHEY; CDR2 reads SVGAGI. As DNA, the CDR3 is TGTGCCAGCAGTTATTTGAGCGAGCAGTACTTC. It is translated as CASSYLSEQYF.

The CDR3 spells CAWSVSGGSETQYF. In DNA, the CDR3 is TGTGCCTGGAGTGTAAGCGGGGGGTCAGAGACCCAGTACTTC. The chain recombines TRBV30 with TRBJ2-5, with 9 bases matching TRBD2. CDR3 length equals 14 residues. V lost 0 bases to trimming and J lost 4 bases; unmatched junction nucleotides: 3. Looked up from germline, CDR1 is GTSNPN and CDR2 is SVGIG (reference sequence).

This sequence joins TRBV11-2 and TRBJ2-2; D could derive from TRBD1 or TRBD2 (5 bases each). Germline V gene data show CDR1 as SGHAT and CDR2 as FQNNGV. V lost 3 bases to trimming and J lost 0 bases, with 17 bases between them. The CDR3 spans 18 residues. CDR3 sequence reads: CASSFSWSGTSNTGELFF. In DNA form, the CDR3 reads TGTGCCAGCAGCTTCTCCTGGTCGGGGACCTCGAACACCGGGGAGCTGTTTTTT.

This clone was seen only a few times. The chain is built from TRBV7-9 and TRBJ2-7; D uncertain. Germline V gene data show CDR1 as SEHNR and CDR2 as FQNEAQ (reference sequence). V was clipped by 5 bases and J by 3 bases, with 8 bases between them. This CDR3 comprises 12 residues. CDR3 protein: CASSPYLYEQYF. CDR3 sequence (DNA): TGTGCCAGCAGCCCCTATCTCTACGAGCAGTACTTC.

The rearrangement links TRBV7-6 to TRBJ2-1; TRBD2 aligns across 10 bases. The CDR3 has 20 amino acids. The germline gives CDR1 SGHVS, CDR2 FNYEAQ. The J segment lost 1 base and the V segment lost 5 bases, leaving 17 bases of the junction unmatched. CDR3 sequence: CASSQRTSGQTGFSYNEQFF. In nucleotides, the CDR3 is TGTGCCAGCAGCCAGAGGACTAGCGGACAGACTGGTTTTTCCTACAATGAGCAGTTCTTC.

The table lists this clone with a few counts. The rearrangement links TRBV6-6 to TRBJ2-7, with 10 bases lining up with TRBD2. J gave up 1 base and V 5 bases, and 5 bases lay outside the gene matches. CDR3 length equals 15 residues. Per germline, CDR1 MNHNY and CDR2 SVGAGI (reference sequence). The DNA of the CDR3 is TGTGCCAGCAGTAACCAGCGGGGGGGGTCCTACGAGCAGTACTTC. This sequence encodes CASSNQRGGSYEQYF.